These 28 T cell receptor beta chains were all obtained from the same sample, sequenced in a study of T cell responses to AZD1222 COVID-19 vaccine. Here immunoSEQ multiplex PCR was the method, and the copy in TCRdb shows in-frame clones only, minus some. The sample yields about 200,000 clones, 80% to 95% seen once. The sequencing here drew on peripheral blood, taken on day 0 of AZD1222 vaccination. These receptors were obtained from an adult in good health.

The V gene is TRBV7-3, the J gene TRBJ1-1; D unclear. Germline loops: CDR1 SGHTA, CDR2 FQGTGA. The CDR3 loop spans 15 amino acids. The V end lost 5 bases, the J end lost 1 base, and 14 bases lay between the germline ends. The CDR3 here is CASSLRGVRNTEAFF. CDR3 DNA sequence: TGTGCCAGCAGCCTCCGTGGGGTTCGGAACACTGAAGCTTTCTTT. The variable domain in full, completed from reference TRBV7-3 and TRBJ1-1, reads GAGVSQTPSNKVTEKGKYVELRCDPISGHTALYWYRQSLGQGPEFLIYFQGTGAADDSGLPNDRFFAVRPEGSVSTLKIQRTERGDSAVYLCASSLRGVRNTEAFFGQGTRLTVV.

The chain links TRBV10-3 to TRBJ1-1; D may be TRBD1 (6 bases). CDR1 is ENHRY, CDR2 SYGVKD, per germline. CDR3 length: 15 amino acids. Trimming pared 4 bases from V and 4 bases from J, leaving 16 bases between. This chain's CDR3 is CAISGREGGGTEAFF. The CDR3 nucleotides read TGTGCCATCAGTGGGCGAGAGGGGGGAGGCACTGAAGCTTTCTTT.

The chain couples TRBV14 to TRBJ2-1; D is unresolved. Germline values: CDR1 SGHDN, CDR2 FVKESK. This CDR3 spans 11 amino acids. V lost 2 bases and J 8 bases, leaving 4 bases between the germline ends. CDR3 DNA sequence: TGTGCCAGCAGCCAAAAAGATGAGCAGTTCTTC. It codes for CASSQKDEQFF.

The chain's CDR3 is CSVVMGNQQPQHF. CDR3 sequence (DNA): TGCAGCGTTGTTATGGGAAACCAACAGCCCCAGCATTTT. The rearrangement uses TRBV29-1 and TRBJ1-5; the D is unclear. This CDR3 is built from 13 residues. Trimming cost V 4 bases and J 7 bases, with 14 bases left between them. Per the germline V gene, CDR1 is SQVTM and CDR2 is ANQGSEA.

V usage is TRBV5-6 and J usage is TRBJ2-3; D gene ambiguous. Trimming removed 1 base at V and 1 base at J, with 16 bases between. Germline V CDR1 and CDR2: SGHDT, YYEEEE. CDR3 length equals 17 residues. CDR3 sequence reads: CASSLFTGPRRTDTQYF. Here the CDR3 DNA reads TGTGCCAGCAGCTTGTTTACCGGGCCCCGCCGCACAGATACGCAGTATTTT.

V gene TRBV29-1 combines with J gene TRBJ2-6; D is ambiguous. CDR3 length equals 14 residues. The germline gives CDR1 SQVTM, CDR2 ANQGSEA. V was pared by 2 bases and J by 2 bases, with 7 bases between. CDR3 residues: CSVESSAGANVLTF. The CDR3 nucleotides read TGCAGCGTTGAATCCAGTGCTGGGGCCAACGTCCTGACTTTC.

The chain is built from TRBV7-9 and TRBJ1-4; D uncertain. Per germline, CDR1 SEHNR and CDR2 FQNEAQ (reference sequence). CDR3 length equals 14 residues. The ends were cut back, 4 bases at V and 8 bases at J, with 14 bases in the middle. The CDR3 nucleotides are TGTGCCAGCAGCTCCAGTTCCACGGCCGAAAAACTGTTTTTT. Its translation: CASSSSSTAEKLFF.

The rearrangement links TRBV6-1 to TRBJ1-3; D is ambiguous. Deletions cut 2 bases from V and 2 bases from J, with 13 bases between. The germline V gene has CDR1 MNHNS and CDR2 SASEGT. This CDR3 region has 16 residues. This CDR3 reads CASSEIAALTGNTIYF. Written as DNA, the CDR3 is TGTGCCAGCAGTGAAATCGCGGCGTTGACTGGAAACACCATATATTTT.

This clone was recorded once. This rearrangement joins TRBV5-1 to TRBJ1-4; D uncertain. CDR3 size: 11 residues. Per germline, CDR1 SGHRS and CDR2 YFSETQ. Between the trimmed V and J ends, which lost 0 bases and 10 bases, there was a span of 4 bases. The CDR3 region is CASSLDGKLFF. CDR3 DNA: TGCGCCAGCAGCTTGGATGGAAAACTGTTTTTT.

CDR3 protein: CASSLDPGTVRLAFF. The CDR3 DNA sequence: TGCGCCAGCAGCTTGGACCCCGGGACAGTCCGTCTAGCTTTCTTT. The chain is built from TRBV5-1 and TRBJ1-1; 7 bases map to TRBD1. The CDR3 sequence is 15 residues long. The V segment lost 0 bases and the J segment 10 bases; nucleotides outside the gene matches: 12. Germline-derived CDR1 and CDR2 are SGHRS and YFSETQ.

The CDR3 DNA sequence: TGTGCCAGCAGCCCTCATTCGGGGACAGGGGCCGAGCAGTACTTC. Translation gives CASSPHSGTGAEQYF. This sequence joins TRBV9 and TRBJ2-7, with 10 bases that match TRBD1. This CDR3 spans 15 amino acids. After removal of 4 bases from V and 6 bases from J, the junction contained 10 bases not matched to a gene. Per germline, CDR1 SGDLS and CDR2 YYNGEE.

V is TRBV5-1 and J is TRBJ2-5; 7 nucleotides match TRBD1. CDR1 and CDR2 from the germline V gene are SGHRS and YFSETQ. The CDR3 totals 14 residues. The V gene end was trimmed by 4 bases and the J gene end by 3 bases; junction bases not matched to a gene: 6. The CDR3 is CASSPQTGKETQYF. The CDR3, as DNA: TGCGCCAGCAGCCCCCAGACAGGGAAAGAGACCCAGTACTTC.

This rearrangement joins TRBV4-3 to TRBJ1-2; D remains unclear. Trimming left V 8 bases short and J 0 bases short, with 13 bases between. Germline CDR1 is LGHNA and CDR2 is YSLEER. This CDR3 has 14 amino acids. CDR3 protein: CASARSGANYGYTF. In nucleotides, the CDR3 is TGCGCCAGCGCCCGTTCCGGGGCTAACTATGGCTACACCTTC.

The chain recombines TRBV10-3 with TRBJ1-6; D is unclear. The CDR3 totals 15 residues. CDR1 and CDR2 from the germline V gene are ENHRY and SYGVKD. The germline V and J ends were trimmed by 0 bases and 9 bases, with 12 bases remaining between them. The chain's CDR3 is CAISESGGRSSPLHF. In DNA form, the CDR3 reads TGTGCCATCAGTGAGTCGGGCGGGAGGAGTTCACCCCTCCACTTT.

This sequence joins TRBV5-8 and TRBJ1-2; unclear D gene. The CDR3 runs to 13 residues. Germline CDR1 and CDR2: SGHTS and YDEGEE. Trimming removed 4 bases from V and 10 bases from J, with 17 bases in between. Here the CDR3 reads CASSLGLYGPYTF. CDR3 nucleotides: TGTGCCAGCAGCCTCGGATTATATGGTCCCTACACCTTC.

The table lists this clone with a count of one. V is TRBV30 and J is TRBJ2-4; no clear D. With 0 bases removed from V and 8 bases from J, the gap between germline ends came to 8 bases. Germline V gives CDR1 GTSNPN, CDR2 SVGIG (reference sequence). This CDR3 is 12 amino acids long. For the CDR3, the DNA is TGTGCCTGGAGTGTACAAGGAGACATTCAGTACTTC. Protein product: CAWSVQGDIQYF.

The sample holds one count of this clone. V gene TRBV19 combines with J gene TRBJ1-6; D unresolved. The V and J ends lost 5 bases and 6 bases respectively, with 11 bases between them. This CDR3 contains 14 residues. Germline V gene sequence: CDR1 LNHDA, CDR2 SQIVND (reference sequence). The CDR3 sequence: CASSQEGLNSPLHF. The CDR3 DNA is TGTGCCAGTAGTCAAGAGGGCCTTAATTCACCCCTCCACTTT. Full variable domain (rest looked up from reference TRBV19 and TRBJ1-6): DGGITQSPKYLFRKEGQNVTLSCEQNLNHDAMYWYRQDPGQGLRLIYYSQIVNDFQKGDIAEGYSVSREKKESFPLTVTSAQKNPTAFYLCASSQEGLNSPLHFGNGTRLTVT.

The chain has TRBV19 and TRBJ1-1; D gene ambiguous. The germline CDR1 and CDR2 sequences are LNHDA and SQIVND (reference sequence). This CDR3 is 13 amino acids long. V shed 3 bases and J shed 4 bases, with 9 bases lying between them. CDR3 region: CASSIGLATEAFF. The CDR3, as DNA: TGTGCCAGTAGTATTGGACTCGCCACTGAAGCTTTCTTT.

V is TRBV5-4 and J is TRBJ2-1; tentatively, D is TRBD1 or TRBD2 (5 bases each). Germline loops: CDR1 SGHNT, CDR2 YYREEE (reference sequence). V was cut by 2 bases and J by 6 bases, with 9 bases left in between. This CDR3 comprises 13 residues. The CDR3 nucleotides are TGTGCCAGCAGCTTCCGGGACGGCAATGAGCAGTTCTTC. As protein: CASSFRDGNEQFF.

This CDR3 reads CSASFPGGAGRGYGYTF. The CDR3 DNA is TGCAGTGCTAGTTTTCCAGGGGGAGCCGGACGGGGCTATGGCTACACCTTC. This chain links TRBV20-1 with TRBJ1-2, with 7 positions matching TRBD1. Germline-derived CDR1 and CDR2 are DFQATT and SNEGSKA (reference sequence). J was trimmed by 4 bases and V by 3 bases; bases with no gene match: 17. The CDR3 contains 17 residues.

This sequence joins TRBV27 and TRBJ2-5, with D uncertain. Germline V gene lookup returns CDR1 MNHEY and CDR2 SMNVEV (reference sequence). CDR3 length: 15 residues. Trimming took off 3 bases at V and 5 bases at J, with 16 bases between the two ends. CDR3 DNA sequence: TGTGCCAGCAGTTTTGGCGATGCCCGAGCGGAGACCCAGTACTTC. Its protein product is CASSFGDARAETQYF.

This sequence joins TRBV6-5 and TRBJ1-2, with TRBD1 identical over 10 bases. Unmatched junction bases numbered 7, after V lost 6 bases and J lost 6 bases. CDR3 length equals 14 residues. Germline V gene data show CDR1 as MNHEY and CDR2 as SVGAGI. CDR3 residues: CASRPGQGTDGYTF. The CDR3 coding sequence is TGTGCCAGCAGGCCGGGACAGGGGACGGATGGCTACACCTTC.

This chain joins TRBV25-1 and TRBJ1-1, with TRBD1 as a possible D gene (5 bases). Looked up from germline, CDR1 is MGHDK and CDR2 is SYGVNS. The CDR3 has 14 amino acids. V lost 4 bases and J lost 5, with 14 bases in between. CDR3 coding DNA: TGTGCCAGCAGTGCGGGACTCAGAGAAACTGAAGCTTTCTTT. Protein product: CASSAGLRETEAFF.

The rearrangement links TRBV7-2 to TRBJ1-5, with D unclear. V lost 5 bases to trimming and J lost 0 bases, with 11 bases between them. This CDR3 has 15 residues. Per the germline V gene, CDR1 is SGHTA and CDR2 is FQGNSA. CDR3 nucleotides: TGTGCCAGCAGCCTCGTACAGAATAGCAATCAGCCCCAGCATTTT. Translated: CASSLVQNSNQPQHF.

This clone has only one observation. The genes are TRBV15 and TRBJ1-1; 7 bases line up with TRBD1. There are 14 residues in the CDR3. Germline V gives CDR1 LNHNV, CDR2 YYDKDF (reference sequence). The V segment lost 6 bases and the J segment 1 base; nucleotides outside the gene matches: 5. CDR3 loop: CATRGTDGNTEAFF. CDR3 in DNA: TGTGCCACCAGGGGGACAGATGGGAACACTGAAGCTTTCTTT.

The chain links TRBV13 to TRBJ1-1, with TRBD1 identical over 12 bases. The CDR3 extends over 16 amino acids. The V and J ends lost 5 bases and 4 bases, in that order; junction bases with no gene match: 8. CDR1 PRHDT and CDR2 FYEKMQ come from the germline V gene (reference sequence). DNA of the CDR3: TGTGCCAGCAGCACACGGGGACAGGGGGCGCCCACTGAAGCTTTCTTT. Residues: CASSTRGQGAPTEAFF.

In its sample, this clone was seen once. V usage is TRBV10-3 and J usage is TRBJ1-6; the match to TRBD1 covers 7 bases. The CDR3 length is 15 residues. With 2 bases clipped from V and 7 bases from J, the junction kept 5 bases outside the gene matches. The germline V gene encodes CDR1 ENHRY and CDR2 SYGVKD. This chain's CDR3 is CAISEQGQRNSPLHF. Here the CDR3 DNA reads TGTGCCATCAGTGAGCAGGGACAGAGGAATTCACCCCTCCACTTT.

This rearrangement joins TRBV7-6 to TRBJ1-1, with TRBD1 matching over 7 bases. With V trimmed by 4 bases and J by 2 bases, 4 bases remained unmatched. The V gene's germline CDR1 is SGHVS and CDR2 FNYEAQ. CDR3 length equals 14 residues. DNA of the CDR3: TGTGCCAGCAGCTCATACAGGGGTAACACTGAAGCTTTCTTT. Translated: CASSSYRGNTEAFF.